This entry lists 20 T cell receptor beta chains sequenced from one sample in a study of OX40 agonist ivuxolimab in advanced cancers. Profiling relied on immunoSEQ multiplex PCR, and the TCRdb table lists in-frame clones only, not all of them. Here the sample spans 78,000 or so clones, approximately 90% being singletons. The sample was CD4+ or CD8+ T cells sorted from blood, taken in a trial of the OX40 agonist ivuxolimab. These receptors were collected from an adult with an advanced solid tumor such as melanoma, head and neck, liver or kidney cancer.

This chain links TRBV6-5 with TRBJ1-1; D gene ambiguous. Looked up from germline, CDR1 is MNHEY and CDR2 is SVGAGI. Trimming stripped 8 bases from V and 1 base from J, with 5 bases between. The CDR3 loop spans 11 amino acids. CDR3 sequence (DNA): TGTGCCAGCCAAGAGAACACTGAAGCTTTCTTT. Residues: CASQENTEAFF.

The chain is built from TRBV25-1 and TRBJ1-5; D is unclear. The V end was cut by 1 base, the J end by 4 bases, with 14 bases between. Looked up from germline, CDR1 is MGHDK and CDR2 is SYGVNS. The CDR3 consists of 16 residues. The CDR3, as DNA: TGTGCCAGCAGTGAATCCGGAAGAGGTGAAAATCAGCCCCAGCATTTT. As protein: CASSESGRGENQPQHF. Using reference TRBV25-1 and TRBJ1-5 for the parts outside the CDR3, the full variable domain is EADIYQTPRYLVIGTGKKITLECSQTMGHDKMYWYQQDPGMELHLIHYSYGVNSTEKGDLSSESTVSRIRTEHFPLTLESARPSHTSQYLCASSESGRGENQPQHFGDGTRLSIL.

CDR3 loop: CAWTRTSGEETQYF. Written as DNA, the CDR3 is TGTGCCTGGACCAGGACTAGCGGGGAAGAGACCCAGTACTTC. This rearrangement joins TRBV30 to TRBJ2-5, with 12 bases that match TRBD2. The CDR3 totals 14 residues. Germline CDR1 is GTSNPN and CDR2 is SVGIG (reference sequence). V was clipped by 4 bases and J by 3 bases; unmatched bases: 3.

There are a few counts of this clone. The V gene is TRBV7-9, the J gene TRBJ1-5; 8 bases fit TRBD1. V was clipped by 5 bases and J by 3 bases; unmatched bases: 3. The CDR3 length is 14 residues. The germline CDR1 and CDR2 sequences are SEHNR and FQNEAQ (reference sequence). The CDR3 DNA reads as TGTGCCAGCAGCCGGACAGGGCTCAATCAGCCCCAGCATTTT. It yields the protein CASSRTGLNQPQHF.

CDR3 loop: CASSEQGLNTEAFF. As DNA, the CDR3 is TGTGCCAGCAGCGAACAGGGCCTGAACACTGAAGCTTTCTTT. The V and J genes are TRBV6-4 and TRBJ1-1; D may be TRBD1 (6 bases). V lost 6 bases and J 0 bases, leaving 11 bases between the germline ends. Per germline, CDR1 MRHNA and CDR2 SNTAGT. This CDR3 comprises 14 residues.

The chain couples TRBV2 to TRBJ2-4; unclear D gene. V was shortened by 2 bases and J by 12 bases, with 11 bases between the two germline ends. The CDR3 contains 12 residues. The germline V gene has CDR1 SNHLY and CDR2 FYNNEI. The CDR3 region has the DNA TGTGCCAGCAGTGAAAGGGTCGGCGATCAGTACTTC. It translates to CASSERVGDQYF.

J is TRBJ2-5 and V is TRBV5-1; TRBD1 matches 8 bases. The ends lost 2 bases at V and 5 bases at J; junction bases unmatched: 17. The CDR3 covers 18 residues. Looked up from germline, CDR1 is SGHRS and CDR2 is YFSETQ. This CDR3 reads CASSFPPDRAVFEETQYF. In DNA form, the CDR3 reads TGCGCCAGCAGCTTTCCTCCGGACAGGGCGGTTTTCGAGGAGACCCAGTACTTC.

This chain connects TRBV5-1 to TRBJ2-1; the match to TRBD2 covers 10 bases. The germline CDR1 and CDR2 sequences are SGHRS and YFSETQ. The CDR3 is 14 residues long. V trimming: 5 bases; J trimming: 8 bases; junction bases outside the gene matches: 7. The CDR3 is CASSNPAGGDEQFF. CDR3 DNA sequence: TGCGCCAGCAGTAATCCAGCGGGAGGGGATGAGCAGTTCTTC.

This sequence joins TRBV27 and TRBJ2-7; TRBD1 aligns across 7 bases. V was pared by 5 bases and J by 0 bases, with 7 bases of the junction left unmatched. The CDR3 loop spans 15 amino acids. Germline V gene data show CDR1 as MNHEY and CDR2 as SMNVEV (reference sequence). Written as DNA, the CDR3 is TGTGCCAGCAGTCAGGGGACAGCCACCTCCTACGAGCAGTACTTC. Amino acid sequence: CASSQGTATSYEQYF.

The rearrangement joins TRBV2 to TRBJ2-2, with D tentatively TRBD1 (6 bases). There are 19 residues in the CDR3. The V gene lost 5 bases and the J gene lost 4 bases, with 26 bases spanning the gap. Germline values: CDR1 SNHLY, CDR2 FYNNEI. CDR3 coding DNA: TGTGCCAGCAGTCGGACGGCGATTTCAGGGGCCGGTAGCACCGGGGAGCTGTTTTTT. Its protein product is CASSRTAISGAGSTGELFF.

J is TRBJ1-1 and V is TRBV10-3, with D possibly TRBD1 on 6 matching bases. Germline V gene sequence: CDR1 ENHRY, CDR2 SYGVKD. The CDR3 has 18 amino acids. Trimming pared 2 bases from V and 2 bases from J, leaving 21 bases between. In DNA form, the CDR3 reads TGTGCCATCAGTGAGATTGTCGGACAGATTTCGGGAAACACTGAAGCTTTCTTT. It translates to CAISEIVGQISGNTEAFF.

This sequence joins TRBV30 and TRBJ1-2, with 8 bases fitting TRBD1. V was pared by 4 bases and J by 8 bases, with 3 bases of the junction left unmatched. The CDR3 runs 11 residues. In germline, CDR1 is GTSNPN, CDR2 SVGIG (reference sequence). The CDR3 is CAWTGQGGYTF. Written as DNA, the CDR3 is TGTGCCTGGACCGGACAGGGAGGCTACACCTTC.

V usage is TRBV5-4 and J usage is TRBJ1-1; 8 nucleotides line up with TRBD1. Germline CDR1 is SGHNT and CDR2 is YYREEE (reference sequence). V was pared by 4 bases and J by 1 base, with 6 bases of the junction left unmatched. CDR3 length: 15 residues. The CDR3 spells CASSTNRGRNTEAFF. Here the CDR3 DNA reads TGTGCCAGCAGCACCAACAGGGGGAGGAACACTGAAGCTTTCTTT.

This clone appeared a single time. The rearrangement joins TRBV19 to TRBJ2-4; 7 bases map to TRBD1. Germline loops: CDR1 LNHDA, CDR2 SQIVND (reference sequence). V gave up 6 bases and J gave up 4 bases; unmatched junction bases: 6. The CDR3 has 14 amino acids. The CDR3: CASSGQATKNIQYF. The DNA for the CDR3 is TGTGCCAGTAGCGGACAGGCGACGAAAAACATTCAGTACTTC.

The chain links TRBV5-4 to TRBJ1-4; 7 bases are shared with TRBD1. V lost 3 bases to trimming and J lost 2 bases; unmatched junction nucleotides: 4. Germline CDR1 is SGHNT and CDR2 is YYREEE (reference sequence). The CDR3 length is 15 residues. In DNA, the CDR3 is TGTGCCAGCAGCTGGGGGGGACAGACTAATGAAAAACTGTTTTTT. Translating it yields CASSWGGQTNEKLFF. Full variable domain (missing parts from reference TRBV5-4 and TRBJ1-4): ETGVTQSPTHLIKTRGQQVTLRCSSQSGHNTVSWYQQALGQGPQFIFQYYREEENGRGNFPPRFSGLQFPNYSSELNVNALELDDSALYLCASSWGGQTNEKLFFGSGTQLSVL.

The chain has TRBV5-1 and TRBJ2-1; 9 bases align to TRBD2. Germline lookup yields CDR1 SGHRS and CDR2 YFSETQ. V lost 5 bases, J lost 9 bases, and 15 bases stayed unmatched. The length of the CDR3 is 16 residues. The CDR3, as DNA: TGCGCCAGCAGTCTAGAGTCTCTAGCGGGAAGGAGTGAGCAGTTCTTC. This codes for CASSLESLAGRSEQFF.

V usage is TRBV5-1 and J usage is TRBJ2-1; 7 nucleotides align to TRBD2. Trimming cost V 0 bases and J 9 bases; bases outside gene matches: 6. The CDR3 contains 14 residues. CDR1 and CDR2 from the germline V gene are SGHRS and YFSETQ. CDR3 protein: CASSLVNSGPEQFF. The CDR3 coding sequence is TGCGCCAGCAGCTTGGTTAATAGCGGGCCTGAGCAGTTCTTC. The entire variable domain, with the rest obtained from reference TRBV5-1 and TRBJ2-1, is as follows: KAGVTQTPRYLIKTRGQQVTLSCSPISGHRSVSWYQQTPGQGLQFLFEYFSETQRNKGNFPGRFSGRQFSNSRSEMNVSTLELGDSALYLCASSLVNSGPEQFFGPGTRLTVL.

CDR3 loop: CASTSQPGQGAVKGYTF. The CDR3 DNA is TGTGCCAGCACCTCACAGCCGGGACAGGGGGCGGTTAAGGGCTACACCTTC. The V and J genes are TRBV5-5 and TRBJ1-2; 12 nucleotides line up with TRBD1. V trimming: 6 bases; J trimming: 8 bases; junction bases outside the gene matches: 17. The germline CDR1 and CDR2 sequences are SGHKS and YYEKEE (reference sequence). This CDR3 is 17 amino acids long.

This chain links TRBV29-1 with TRBJ1-1; D is uncertain. V was cut by 6 bases and J by 6 bases, with 17 bases left in between. This CDR3 has 13 amino acids. Germline loops: CDR1 SQVTM, CDR2 ANQGSEA. The CDR3: CSVVTGAYAEAFF. CDR3 nucleotides: TGCAGCGTCGTTACTGGTGCTTACGCTGAAGCTTTCTTT.

The chain uses TRBV19 and TRBJ1-1, with D possibly being TRBD1 (6 bases). Per germline, CDR1 LNHDA and CDR2 SQIVND (reference sequence). The CDR3 spans 16 residues. The V gene lost 5 bases and the J gene lost 1 base, with 17 bases spanning the gap. CDR3 DNA: TGTGCCAGTAGTCTTCAACAGGGTGGTGGGAACACTGAAGCTTTCTTT. Encoded protein: CASSLQQGGGNTEAFF.